The 17 T cell receptor beta chains in this list originate from one sample, sequenced in a study of control samples from healthy donors and cancer patients. Assay used: immunoSEQ multiplex PCR; TCRdb lists only in-frame clones, some missing. The sample shows some 130,000 clones, about nine tenths of them seen only once. Sequencing used blood. These receptors originate from a man aged 30 to 39 in good health.

The CDR3 loop is CASSLFARGVDGYTF. The CDR3 coding sequence is TGTGCCAGCAGTTTATTTGCCCGAGGGGTGGATGGCTACACCTTC. The gene calls are TRBV28 and TRBJ1-2; D may be TRBD1 (5 bases). The CDR3 has 15 amino acids. The germline CDR1 and CDR2 sequences are MDHEN and SYDVKM. V lost 1 base to trimming and J lost 6 bases, with 15 bases between them.

This chain links TRBV7-8 with TRBJ2-1, with a tentative D call TRBD2 (5 bases). CDR1 and CDR2 (germline): SGHVS, FQNEAQ. The CDR3 has 13 residues. V lost 0 bases and J 9 bases, leaving 9 bases between the germline ends. The CDR3 reads CASSLAGVTEQFF. In DNA, the CDR3 is TGTGCCAGCAGCTTAGCGGGAGTTACTGAGCAGTTCTTC. Full variable domain (missing parts from reference TRBV7-8 and TRBJ2-1): GAGVSQSPRYKVAKRGQDVALRCDPISGHVSLFWYQQALGQGPEFLTYFQNEAQLDKSGLPSDRFFAERPEGSVSTLKIQRTQQEDSAVYLCASSLAGVTEQFFGPGTRLTVL.

This chain connects TRBV19 to TRBJ1-5, with TRBD1 matching over 8 bases. V gave up 4 bases and J gave up 7 bases; unmatched junction bases: 9. Germline V gene data show CDR1 as LNHDA and CDR2 as SQIVND (reference sequence). This CDR3 is built from 15 residues. In DNA form, the CDR3 reads TGTGCCAGTAGTAAGGACAGGGCCCCTTGGCAGCCCCAGCATTTT. Its translation is CASSKDRAPWQPQHF.

This rearrangement joins TRBV10-3 to TRBJ2-1; possible D gene TRBD2, 6 bases. The CDR3 totals 13 residues. The V and J ends lost 8 bases and 8 bases respectively, with 16 bases between them. Germline assignment: CDR1 ENHRY and CDR2 SYGVKD. This CDR3 reads CAIRGARRDEQFF. CDR3 bases: TGTGCCATCCGCGGAGCCCGGAGGGATGAGCAGTTCTTC.

The V and J genes are TRBV29-1 and TRBJ2-1; 7 bases line up with TRBD1. J lost 7 bases, V lost 2 bases, and 5 bases had no gene match. CDR1 and CDR2 from the germline V gene are SQVTM and ANQGSEA. CDR3 length: 13 amino acids. The CDR3 region has the DNA TGCAGCGTTGAATGGGACAGCCGAAATGAGCAGTTCTTC. Amino acid sequence: CSVEWDSRNEQFF.

This chain uses TRBV7-2 with TRBJ2-2; D is possibly TRBD2 (6 bases). V was clipped by 2 bases and J by 4 bases, with 17 bases between them. The CDR3 extends over 17 amino acids. Looked up from germline, CDR1 is SGHTA and CDR2 is FQGNSA. CDR3 residues: CASSLTAAGWVTGELFF. CDR3 nucleotide sequence: TGTGCCAGCAGCTTAACCGCGGCGGGGTGGGTCACCGGGGAGCTGTTTTTT.

The chain uses TRBV6-1 and TRBJ1-2, with D tentatively TRBD1 (6 bases). V lost 1 base and J 4 bases, leaving 13 bases between the germline ends. This CDR3 comprises 15 residues. Germline assignment: CDR1 MNHNS and CDR2 SASEGT. As DNA, the CDR3 is TGTGCCAGCAGTGAAGTTAACAGGGCAATCTATGGCTACACCTTC. Its translation: CASSEVNRAIYGYTF.

The V and J genes are TRBV6-1 and TRBJ2-7; possibly TRBD1 or TRBD2 for D (5 bases each). The V end was cut by 6 bases, the J end by 3 bases, with 15 bases between. This CDR3 is built from 14 residues. CDR1 is MNHNS and CDR2 is SASEGT in the germline V gene. The CDR3 loop reads CASRREGTSYEQYF. CDR3 DNA sequence: TGTGCCAGCAGAAGAGAGGGGACCAGCTACGAGCAGTACTTC.

This clone showed up just once. The chain has TRBV20-1 and TRBJ2-7; no definite D call. In germline, CDR1 is DFQATT, CDR2 SNEGSKA (reference sequence). This CDR3 spans 11 amino acids. Deletions cut 1 base from V and 2 bases from J, with 3 bases between. In nucleotides, the CDR3 is TGCAGTGCTAGAGTTACCTACGAGCAGTACTTC. It codes for CSARVTYEQYF.

V gene TRBV2 combines with J gene TRBJ2-1; a weak D match, TRBD2 (5 bases). The germline gives CDR1 SNHLY, CDR2 FYNNEI. This CDR3 has 12 residues. Trimming removed 6 bases at V and 8 bases at J, with 11 bases between. CDR3 sequence: CASSQTRDEQFF. The CDR3 DNA follows: TGTGCCAGCAGCCAAACTAGGGATGAGCAGTTCTTC.

The chain combines TRBV5-6 with TRBJ1-4; D ambiguous. The V and J ends lost 0 bases and 4 bases respectively, with 10 bases between them. CDR3 size: 15 residues. The germline V gene encodes CDR1 SGHDT and CDR2 YYEEEE. DNA of the CDR3: TGTGCCAGCAGCTTGGGCCCAACCTTTAATGAAAAACTGTTTTTT. As protein: CASSLGPTFNEKLFF.

The V call is TRBV19, the J call TRBJ2-1; 8 positions match TRBD2. Germline trimming cut 3 bases from V and 6 bases from J; bases unmatched to any gene: 10. This CDR3 has 16 amino acids. Germline V CDR1 and CDR2: LNHDA, SQIVND (reference sequence). As DNA, the CDR3 is TGTGCCAGTAGTATTCTGCCCAGCGGGAGTCGCAATGAGCAGTTCTTC. Its protein is CASSILPSGSRNEQFF.

CDR3 in amino acids: CASSLDRVYGYTF. As DNA, the CDR3 is TGTGCCAGCAGTCTAGACAGGGTCTATGGCTACACCTTC. The chain is built from TRBV28 and TRBJ1-2, with TRBD1 identical over 7 bases. The CDR3 totals 13 residues. The germline V gene has CDR1 MDHEN and CDR2 SYDVKM. V shed 5 bases and J 4 bases; nucleotides not matched to a gene: 4.

This rearrangement joins TRBV14 to TRBJ2-1, with 10 positions matching TRBD2. Germline CDR1 SGHDN, CDR2 FVKESK. The CDR3 consists of 13 residues. Unmatched junction bases numbered 8, after V lost 5 bases and J lost 13 bases. The CDR3 here is CASSGRLAGVQFF. The CDR3 DNA reads as TGTGCCAGCAGCGGACGGCTAGCGGGGGTACAGTTCTTC.

The chain recombines TRBV6-2 or TRBV6-3 with TRBJ2-3; D not certain. CDR1 is MNHEY, CDR2 SVGEGT, per germline. Trimming removed 2 bases at V and 11 bases at J, with 11 bases between. The CDR3 runs to 12 residues. CDR3 nucleotide sequence: TGTGCCAGCAGTTACATAGAGTCGCGGCAGTATTTT. Its translation: CASSYIESRQYF.

The V call is TRBV5-4, the J call TRBJ2-5; D is unclear. Trimming pared 4 bases from V and 5 bases from J, leaving 12 bases between. This CDR3 contains 13 residues. The germline gives CDR1 SGHNT, CDR2 YYREEE (reference sequence). This chain's CDR3 is CASSRDSRETQYF. The CDR3 DNA sequence: TGTGCCAGCAGCCGTGACTCCCGTGAGACCCAGTACTTC. Full variable domain (rest looked up from reference TRBV5-4 and TRBJ2-5): ETGVTQSPTHLIKTRGQQVTLRCSSQSGHNTVSWYQQALGQGPQFIFQYYREEENGRGNFPPRFSGLQFPNYSSELNVNALELDDSALYLCASSRDSRETQYFGPGTRLLVL.

In DNA form, the CDR3 reads TGTGCCAGCAGCTTAGGAATAGCGGGAGGGCCTTTTTTCTTCTTC. Translated: CASSLGIAGGPFFFF. This chain joins TRBV7-9 and TRBJ2-1; 11 positions match TRBD2. CDR3 size: 15 residues. V trimming: 1 base; J trimming: 16 bases; junction bases outside the gene matches: 12. Germline-derived CDR1 and CDR2 are SEHNR and FQNEAQ (reference sequence).